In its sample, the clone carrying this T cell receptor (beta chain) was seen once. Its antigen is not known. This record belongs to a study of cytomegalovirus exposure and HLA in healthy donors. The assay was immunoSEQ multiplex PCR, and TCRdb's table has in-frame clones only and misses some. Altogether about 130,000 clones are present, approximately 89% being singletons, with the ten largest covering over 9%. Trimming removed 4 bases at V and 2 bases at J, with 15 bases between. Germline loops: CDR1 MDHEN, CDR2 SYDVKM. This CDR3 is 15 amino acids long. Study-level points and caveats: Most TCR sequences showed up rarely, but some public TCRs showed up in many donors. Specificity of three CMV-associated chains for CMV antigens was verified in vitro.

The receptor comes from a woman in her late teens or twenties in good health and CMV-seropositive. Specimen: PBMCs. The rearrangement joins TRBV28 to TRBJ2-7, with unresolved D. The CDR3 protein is CASSSTAIFTYEQYF. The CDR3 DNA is TGTGCCAGCAGTTCCACAGCAATCTTCACCTACGAGCAGTACTTC.